These 21 T cell receptor beta chains share one sample of origin, sequenced in a study of blood T cell repertoires in COVID-19. Sequenced by immunoSEQ multiplex PCR; TCRdb stores in-frame clones only, minus some. The sample includes a few hundred thousand clones, 88% of them seen just once. Specimen: PBMCs or T cells enriched from blood (not recorded which). The receptors come from a woman younger than 35 who had been exposed to COVID-19.

The J gene is TRBJ2-7, the V gene TRBV5-5; tentative D call: TRBD1 (6 bases). Germline-derived CDR1 and CDR2 are SGHKS and YYEKEE (reference sequence). The germline V and J ends were trimmed by 3 bases and 0 bases, with 13 bases remaining between them. This CDR3 has 15 residues. The CDR3, as DNA: TGTGCCAGCAGCTGGGAGAGGGGACACTCCTACGAGCAGTACTTC. Translating it yields CASSWERGHSYEQYF.

This sequence joins TRBV3-1 (or the pseudogene TRBV3-2) and TRBJ2-7; D gene unclear. Germline V gene sequence: CDR1 LGHDT, CDR2 YNNKEL (reference sequence). This CDR3 comprises 14 residues. V lost 0 bases and J 2 bases, leaving 8 bases between the germline ends. CDR3 DNA sequence: TGTGCCAGCAGCCAAGAACATCCCCCCTACGAGCAGTACTTC. As protein: CASSQEHPPYEQYF.

This chain's CDR3 is CASSLVGGGPVLEQYF. CDR3 nucleotide sequence: TGCGCCAGCAGCTTGGTGGGGGGAGGACCCGTCCTCGAGCAGTACTTC. The chain joins TRBV5-1 to TRBJ2-7; D possibly corresponds to TRBD2 (6 bases). Germline V gene data show CDR1 as SGHRS and CDR2 as YFSETQ. The CDR3 totals 16 residues. Trimming took 0 bases from V and 6 from J, leaving 19 bases between them.

V gene TRBV27 combines with J gene TRBJ1-5, with 7 bases fitting TRBD1. Trimming took 4 bases from V and 5 from J; bases not matched to a gene: 14. Germline V gives CDR1 MNHEY, CDR2 SMNVEV (reference sequence). This CDR3 is 17 amino acids long. The CDR3 coding sequence is TGTGCCAGCAGTTCCCATTCATTAAGGGGGCTTTATCAGCCCCAGCATTTT. This sequence encodes CASSSHSLRGLYQPQHF.

The chain joins TRBV28 to TRBJ2-2; 8 nucleotides align to TRBD1. V dropped 5 bases and J dropped 1; count of bases not matched to a gene: 6. Germline V gene data show CDR1 as MDHEN and CDR2 as SYDVKM. This CDR3 has 16 amino acids. The CDR3 DNA reads TGTGCCAGCAGTGAGAGACAGGGGCAGAACACCGGGGAGCTGTTTTTT. Its translation: CASSERQGQNTGELFF.

The V gene is TRBV7-9, the J gene TRBJ2-1; 10 nucleotides match TRBD2. There are 16 residues in the CDR3. Germline V gene lookup returns CDR1 SEHNR and CDR2 FQNEAQ (reference sequence). Trimming removed 5 bases from V and 7 bases from J; junction bases left unmatched: 11. CDR3 DNA: TGTGCCAGCAGCCCCGGAAGCGGGAGGGCCAGAAATGAGCAGTTCTTC. This sequence encodes CASSPGSGRARNEQFF.

The rearrangement joins TRBV18 to TRBJ1-2; no clear D gene. CDR3 size: 15 residues. In germline, CDR1 is KGHSH, CDR2 LQKENI. Trimming shortened V by 4 bases and J by 3 bases, and 15 bases separated the two germline ends. CDR3 coding DNA: TGTGCCAGCTCACTAAGCGCGTCCAGTGACTATGGCTACACCTTC. Encoded protein: CASSLSASSDYGYTF.

V usage is TRBV6-1 and J usage is TRBJ2-1; 10 bases fit TRBD1. V was clipped by 0 bases and J by 2 bases; unmatched bases: 7. This CDR3 contains 18 residues. The V gene's germline CDR1 is MNHNS and CDR2 SASEGT. The CDR3 DNA reads TGTGCCAGCAGTGAAGCTAGAGGGGGACAGGGGCCCTACAATGAGCAGTTCTTC. Its protein is CASSEARGGQGPYNEQFF.

This chain connects TRBV27 to TRBJ2-3; unclear D gene. Germline CDR1 reads MNHEY; CDR2 reads SMNVEV (reference sequence). The CDR3 contains 13 residues. V was pared by 0 bases and J by 9 bases, with 10 bases between. CDR3 protein: CASSLSRVETQYF. CDR3 DNA sequence: TGTGCCAGCAGTTTATCGCGAGTAGAGACGCAGTATTTT.

The chain employs TRBV2 and TRBJ2-3, with D unclear. Trimming removed 2 bases from V and 0 bases from J, with 9 bases in between. There are 15 residues in the CDR3. Germline V gene sequence: CDR1 SNHLY, CDR2 FYNNEI. The CDR3: CASSESLRSTDTQYF. In DNA, the CDR3 is TGTGCCAGCAGTGAATCTCTCAGAAGCACAGATACGCAGTATTTT.

This clone was seen a single time. CDR3 region: CASSSGLLAIQYF. The CDR3 bases are TGTGCCAGCAGCTCGGGACTCCTAGCTATTCAGTACTTC. This chain connects TRBV25-1 to TRBJ2-4; the D gene is possibly TRBD2 (6 bases). From germline, CDR1 is MGHDK and CDR2 SYGVNS. V lost 6 bases, J lost 10 bases, and 16 bases lay in between. CDR3 length: 13 amino acids. The variable domain in full, completed from reference TRBV25-1 and TRBJ2-4, reads EADIYQTPRYLVIGTGKKITLECSQTMGHDKMYWYQQDPGMELHLIHYSYGVNSTEKGDLSSESTVSRIRTEHFPLTLESARPSHTSQYLCASSSGLLAIQYFGAGTRLSVL.

V usage is TRBV24-1 and J usage is TRBJ1-2; possibly TRBD1 for D (6 bases). The CDR3 spans 13 residues. In germline, CDR1 is KGHDR, CDR2 SFDVKD. V dropped 3 bases and J dropped 8 bases, with 12 bases sitting between them. The CDR3: CATSDTGYGGYTF. CDR3 DNA sequence: TGTGCCACCAGTGATACAGGGTATGGGGGCTACACCTTC.

The chain combines TRBV28 with TRBJ2-2; 7 bases are a match to TRBD1. Losses at the gene ends were 8 bases for V and 6 bases for J; bases not matched to a gene: 9. Germline lookup yields CDR1 MDHEN and CDR2 SYDVKM. CDR3 length: 14 residues. Here the CDR3 reads CASRTGDRAGELFF. Here the CDR3 DNA reads TGTGCCAGCCGCACAGGGGACCGTGCCGGGGAGCTGTTTTTT.

In DNA, the CDR3 is TGTGCCAGCAGCAAAGCGTCGGCAGGCCCAACTAATGAAAAACTGTTTTTT. It specifies CASSKASAGPTNEKLFF. V is TRBV21-1 and J is TRBJ1-4; the listed D gene, TRBD1, was not tested against the DNA. TRBV21-1 is a pseudogene locus. The CDR3 has 17 residues.

CDR3 in amino acids: CASSPRRGGIGEQYF. The DNA of the CDR3 is TGTGCCAGCAGCCCAAGGCGGGGGGGCATAGGGGAGCAGTACTTC. The chain employs TRBV5-4 and TRBJ2-7; 9 bases are shared with TRBD2. The CDR3 contains 15 residues. The germline CDR1 and CDR2 sequences are SGHNT and YYREEE (reference sequence). Trimming cost V 4 bases and J 7 bases; bases outside gene matches: 12.

The rearrangement joins TRBV6-5 to TRBJ1-1; D is ambiguous. V lost 2 bases to trimming and J lost 0 bases, with 7 bases between them. CDR3 size: 14 residues. In germline, CDR1 is MNHEY, CDR2 SVGAGI. The CDR3 loop reads CASSYRSLNTEAFF. The DNA for the CDR3 is TGTGCCAGCAGTTACAGGAGTTTGAACACTGAAGCTTTCTTT.

The CDR3 sequence is CASRHRQEDLELYNSPLHF. CDR3 coding DNA: TGTGCCAGTAGACATCGACAGGAGGACCTCGAACTTTATAATTCACCCCTCCACTTT. The chain uses TRBV19 and TRBJ1-6; possibly TRBD1 for D (6 bases). V gave up 6 bases and J gave up 4 bases, with 25 bases separating them. This CDR3 comprises 19 residues. CDR1 and CDR2 (germline): LNHDA, SQIVND (reference sequence).

The chain has TRBV2 and TRBJ2-5; TRBD2 is a possible D gene (6 bases). The germline V gene has CDR1 SNHLY and CDR2 FYNNEI. V was cut by 5 bases and J by 5 bases, with 18 bases left in between. The CDR3 has 15 amino acids. CDR3 nucleotide sequence: TGTGCCAGCAGTCCGACTCTGTGGGGGGAGGAGACCCAGTACTTC. The encoded protein is CASSPTLWGEETQYF.

The chain joins TRBV7-6 to TRBJ2-7, with TRBD2 matching 12 bases. The CDR3 length is 15 residues. Germline loops: CDR1 SGHVS, CDR2 FNYEAQ. V was pared by 5 bases and J by 2 bases, with 4 bases of the junction left unmatched. The CDR3 DNA reads as TGTGCCAGCAGCCCGACTAGCGGGAGCCCCTACGAGCAGTACTTC. Protein: CASSPTSGSPYEQYF.

This clone appeared once. The gene calls are TRBV6-5 and TRBJ2-7; TRBD1 aligns across 11 bases. Germline loops: CDR1 MNHEY, CDR2 SVGAGI. The CDR3 is 16 amino acids. V lost 4 bases to trimming and J lost 0 bases; unmatched junction nucleotides: 5. In nucleotides, the CDR3 is TGTGCCAGCAGTTCCAGGACAGGGGGCTTCTCCTACGAGCAGTACTTC. Amino acid sequence: CASSSRTGGFSYEQYF.

The rearrangement links TRBV7-9 to TRBJ2-7, with 10 bases lining up with TRBD2. The V gene's germline CDR1 is SEHNR and CDR2 FQNEAQ (reference sequence). CDR3 size: 16 residues. V dropped 3 bases and J dropped 4; count of bases not matched to a gene: 9. In DNA form, the CDR3 reads TGTGCCAGCAGCTTCACGCCGGGACTAGCGTTTTACGAGCAGTACTTC. Protein: CASSFTPGLAFYEQYF.